Below are 20 T cell receptor beta chains sequenced from a single sample in a study of cytomegalovirus exposure and HLA in healthy donors. Use of 60 Vbeta and 13 Jbeta primers characterized the PCR. Data came from immunoSEQ multiplex PCR; TCRdb stores just in-frame clones and leaves some out. The table lists about 150,000 clones, roughly four fifths of them singletons. The sequenced sample was PBMCs. The receptor set was obtained from a man aged 35-49 years in good health and CMV-seronegative.

Only one count was recorded for this clone. V gene TRBV4-1 combines with J gene TRBJ2-7, with D perhaps TRBD2 (6 bases). V shed 0 bases and J shed 2 bases, with 14 bases lying between them. Per the germline V gene, CDR1 is MGHRA and CDR2 is YSYEKL. The CDR3 totals 16 residues. The CDR3 protein is CASSQDVAEGTYEQYF. CDR3 nucleotides: TGCGCCAGCAGCCAAGATGTAGCGGAGGGGACCTACGAGCAGTACTTC.

The rearrangement links TRBV2 to TRBJ1-1, with 8 nucleotides matching TRBD1. The germline V gene encodes CDR1 SNHLY and CDR2 FYNNEI. V trimming: 6 bases; J trimming: 1 base; junction bases outside the gene matches: 10. The CDR3 has 16 residues. As DNA, the CDR3 is TGTGCCAGCAGCCGGGCAAGACAGGGGACGAACACTGAAGCTTTCTTT. Protein product: CASSRARQGTNTEAFF.

J is TRBJ2-4 and V is TRBV29-1, with 11 bases identical to TRBD2. Unmatched junction bases numbered 3, after V lost 7 bases and J lost 4 bases. Per the germline V gene, CDR1 is SQVTM and CDR2 is ANQGSEA. CDR3 length: 13 residues. CDR3 nucleotide sequence: TGCAGCGGGCGGACTAGCGGGAAAAACATTCAGTACTTC. This translates into CSGRTSGKNIQYF.

The chain has TRBV7-2 and TRBJ1-5; D might be TRBD1 (5 bases). Germline CDR1 reads SGHTA; CDR2 reads FQGNSA. The V gene lost 7 bases and the J gene lost 6 bases, with 13 bases spanning the gap. CDR3 size: 13 residues. For the CDR3, the DNA is TGTGCCAGCACCCAGGGCAGATCTCAGCCCCAGCATTTT. Residues: CASTQGRSQPQHF. Supplemented by reference TRBV7-2 and TRBJ1-5, the full variable domain reads GAGVSQSPSNKVTEKGKDVELRCDPISGHTALYWYRQSLGQGLEFLIYFQGNSAPDKSGLPSDRFSAERTGGSVSTLTIQRTQQEDSAVYLCASTQGRSQPQHFGDGTRLSIL.

Here the CDR3 DNA reads TGTGCCAGCAGTGGTCCGCCCGCGACTGGAAACACCATATATTTT. Its protein product is CASSGPPATGNTIYF. The V and J genes are TRBV25-1 and TRBJ1-3; D unclear. From germline, CDR1 is MGHDK and CDR2 SYGVNS. V lost 4 bases to trimming and J lost 2 bases, with 12 bases between them. The CDR3 sequence is 15 residues long.

The chain has TRBV5-4 and TRBJ2-1; 8 bases map to TRBD2. Germline loops: CDR1 SGHNT, CDR2 YYREEE (reference sequence). The CDR3 totals 14 residues. Trimming removed 5 bases from V and 6 bases from J; junction bases left unmatched: 7. CDR3 DNA: TGTGCCAGCAGGGGACTAGACGAGGCCAATGAGCAGTTCTTC. This gives the protein CASRGLDEANEQFF.

The sample holds a few counts of this clone. The chain recombines TRBV27 with TRBJ2-7; 8 bases map to TRBD1. Germline assignment: CDR1 MNHEY and CDR2 SMNVEV (reference sequence). The CDR3 sequence is 16 residues long. After removal of 5 bases from V and 2 bases from J, the junction contained 11 bases not matched to a gene. The CDR3 coding sequence is TGTGCCAGCAGTCTCCGGGACAGGCGCCAAACCTACGAGCAGTACTTC. Protein: CASSLRDRRQTYEQYF.

The genes are TRBV7-9 and TRBJ2-5; tentative D call: TRBD2 (6 bases). From germline, CDR1 is SEHNR and CDR2 FQNEAQ (reference sequence). V dropped 4 bases and J dropped 8 bases, with 8 bases sitting between them. The CDR3 has 11 residues. The CDR3 loop is CASSSTSTQYF. CDR3 coding DNA: TGTGCCAGCAGCTCAACTAGCACCCAGTACTTC.

The gene calls are TRBV11-1 and TRBJ2-3; TRBD1 matches at 7 bases. Germline-derived CDR1 and CDR2 are SGHAT and FQDESV (reference sequence). This CDR3 is built from 16 residues. Losses at the gene ends were 1 base for V and 4 bases for J; bases not matched to a gene: 8. The CDR3 coding sequence is TGTGCCAGCAGCTTAGGAGGGGGCAGAGGGGCAGATACGCAGTATTTT. It codes for CASSLGGGRGADTQYF.

This clone occurred a few times. The chain carries TRBV11-3 and TRBJ2-2; D uncertain. The V gene lost 4 bases and the J gene lost 3 bases, with 3 bases spanning the gap. Germline-derived CDR1 and CDR2 are SGHNT and YENEEA. The CDR3 length is 12 residues. CDR3 loop: CASSSYTGELFF. The CDR3 DNA reads as TGTGCCAGCAGCTCATACACCGGGGAGCTGTTTTTT.

This chain uses TRBV9 with TRBJ2-1; the match to TRBD2 covers 11 bases. This CDR3 comprises 18 residues. V trimming: 2 bases; J trimming: 2 bases; junction bases outside the gene matches: 9. CDR1 is SGDLS, CDR2 YYNGEE, per germline. This CDR3 is CASSVGPGTSGTYNEQFF. In nucleotides, the CDR3 is TGTGCCAGCAGCGTTGGCCCCGGGACTAGCGGAACCTACAATGAGCAGTTCTTC.

This clone was observed a single time. The chain carries TRBV10-3 and TRBJ2-3; 9 bases agree with TRBD2. V lost 10 bases to trimming and J lost 5 bases; unmatched junction nucleotides: 13. There are 15 residues in the CDR3. Germline lookup yields CDR1 ENHRY and CDR2 SYGVKD. Here the CDR3 reads CATRGLAGWGDTQYF. The CDR3 nucleotides are TGTGCCACCCGGGGACTAGCCGGGTGGGGAGATACGCAGTATTTT.

This clone was counted a few times. The V call is TRBV6-1, the J call TRBJ2-1; 8 nucleotides agree with TRBD2. The CDR3 consists of 17 residues. Trimming removed 2 bases from V and 11 bases from J; junction bases left unmatched: 17. CDR1 is MNHNS and CDR2 is SASEGT in the germline V gene. The CDR3 region is CASSESGAGGRVGKQFF. CDR3 coding DNA: TGTGCCAGCAGTGAATCAGGGGCGGGAGGAAGGGTGGGGAAGCAGTTCTTC.

The chain joins TRBV19 to TRBJ2-5, with TRBD2 matching over 7 bases. CDR3 size: 13 residues. Trimming at V came to 5 bases and at J to 10 bases, leaving 10 bases not matched to a gene. CDR1 and CDR2 (germline): LNHDA, SQIVND (reference sequence). Here the CDR3 reads CASSGEGRRDQYF. CDR3 nucleotides: TGTGCCAGTAGTGGGGAGGGGAGACGCGACCAGTACTTC.

The rearrangement joins TRBV28 to TRBJ1-5; tentative D call: TRBD1 (5 bases). CDR1 and CDR2 (germline): MDHEN, SYDVKM. V shed 2 bases and J shed 4 bases, with 12 bases lying between them. The CDR3 runs 15 residues. In DNA, the CDR3 is TGTGCCAGCAGTTTAGACCAGGGTGGGAATCAGCCCCAGCATTTT. Amino acid sequence: CASSLDQGGNQPQHF.

This clone appeared once. The chain carries TRBV7-2 and TRBJ2-5; possible D gene TRBD2, 5 bases. The tail of the sequence fits TRBJ2-7 better, so the J call may be wrong. CDR1 and CDR2 from the germline V gene are SGHTA and FQGNSA. The CDR3 sequence is 13 residues long. The CDR3 region is CASSPDFSYEQYF. Written as DNA, the CDR3 is TGTGCCAGCAGCCCGGACTTCTCCTACGAGCAGTACTTC.

The rearrangement uses TRBV23-1 and TRBJ1-2; D might be TRBD1 (6 bases). TRBV23-1 is placed among ORFs of uncertain function. V was shortened by 4 bases and J by 4 bases, with 10 bases between the two germline ends. The CDR3 totals 13 residues. The DNA of the CDR3 is TGCGCCAGCAGTCGCAACAGGGCCTATGGCTACACCTTC. Translation gives CASSRNRAYGYTF.

CDR3: CATSRDRGETMADTF. Here the CDR3 DNA reads TGTGCCACCAGCAGGGACAGGGGGGAAACTATGGCTGACACCTTC. The rearrangement uses TRBV15 and TRBJ1-2, with 10 bases aligning to TRBD1. CDR3 length: 15 amino acids. V was pared by 3 bases and J by 12 bases, with 13 bases of the junction left unmatched. Per germline, CDR1 LNHNV and CDR2 YYDKDF (reference sequence).

The rearrangement joins TRBV19 to TRBJ2-7; 12 positions agree with TRBD2. Trimming at V came to 5 bases and at J to 9 bases, leaving 8 bases not matched to a gene. CDR1 is LNHDA, CDR2 SQIVND, per germline (reference sequence). The CDR3 is 14 amino acids. The DNA of the CDR3 is TGTGCCAGTAGTCAATCTAGCGGGAGGGCCCGGCAGTACTTC. Amino acids: CASSQSSGRARQYF.

This chain links TRBV27 with TRBJ1-2, with D maybe TRBD1 (5 bases). The germline V gene encodes CDR1 MNHEY and CDR2 SMNVEV (reference sequence). Trimming cost V 0 bases and J 4 bases, with 9 bases left between them. The length of the CDR3 is 14 residues. The CDR3: CASSLSQGGYGYTF. The CDR3 DNA is TGTGCCAGCAGTTTATCCCAGGGCGGCTATGGCTACACCTTC.